The subject of this entry is one TCR beta chain. The sample originates from a study of blood T cell repertoires in COVID-19. Study information: Sites in the United States, Italy and Spain provided acute and convalescent COVID-19 samples. Sources were T cells, B-cell-depleted T cells, or PBMCs; the material itself was cDNA or gDNA.

This CDR3 has 12 residues. Germline V gene sequence: CDR1 SGHDN, CDR2 FVKESK. Trimming cost V 4 bases and J 5 bases, with 9 bases left between them. The repertoire was sequenced with immunoSEQ multiplex PCR; TCRdb's copy has only in-frame clones and lacks some. The sample includes under 250,000 clones, over 80% of them seen just once. This sequence was found in a man aged 40-49 years with acute or convalescent COVID-19. The sample was peripheral blood. The chain combines TRBV14 with TRBJ2-7; no firm D call. The CDR3 spells CASSPYSDEQYF. The DNA of the CDR3 is TGTGCCAGCAGCCCATACTCTGACGAGCAGTACTTC.